This is a list of T cell receptor beta chains from one sample in a study of technical replicates of blood from a handful of donors. Sequencing used immunoSEQ multiplex PCR; TCRdb keeps in-frame clones, though not all of them. The table lists some 87,000 clones, 95% to 98% of them singletons. The material sequenced was T cells isolated from PBMCs. The receptors originated from a human donor in good health. Each CDR3 is given with its conserved first and last residue. D genes are given only for firm matches. Clone size is shown for a subset of rows, as once, few, many or a class of expanded clone.

TRBV30	.	TRBD1	TRBJ2-7	CAWNIGQGNHEQYF	TGTGCCTGGAATATAGGACAGGGGAACCACGAGCAGTACTTC
TRBV4-1	.	.	TRBJ1-1	CASSQAQGGVTEAFF	TGCGCCAGCAGCCAAGCTCAGGGCGGCGTCACTGAAGCTTTCTTT
TRBV7-8	.	.	TRBJ1-2	CASSLTRERGYTF	TGTGCCAGCAGCTTAACGAGGGAGCGCGGCTACACCTTC
TRBV18	.	.	TRBJ1-6	CASSPSTGSNSPLHF	TGTGCCAGCTCACCTTCCACCGGGAGCAATTCACCCCTCCACTTT
TRBV5-8	.	TRBD2	TRBJ2-1	CASSPPSGLAGENEQFF	TGTGCCAGCAGCCCACCGTCAGGACTAGCGGGGGAAAATGAGCAGTTCTTC
TRBV20-1	.	.	TRBJ1-1	CSYRVGTEAFF	TGCAGCTACAGGGTTGGCACTGAAGCTTTCTTT
TRBV2	.	.	TRBJ2-7	CASSEMLDYQSF	TGTGCCAGCAGTGAAATGTTGGACTATCAGTCCTTC
TRBV7-6	few	TRBD1	TRBJ1-1	CASSLVRTGGFKATEAFF	TGTGCCAGCAGCTTAGTTAGGACAGGGGGATTTAAGGCGACTGAAGCTTTCTTT
TRBV4-1	.	TRBD1	TRBJ2-7	CASSPQGAYEQYF	TGCGCCAGCAGCCCACAGGGGGCGTACGAGCAGTACTTC
TRBV4-1	.	.	TRBJ2-5	CASSQVPQETQYF	TGCGCCAGCAGCCAAGTTCCACAAGAGACCCAGTACTTC
TRBV27	.	.	TRBJ2-3	CASSFALMDTQYF	TGTGCCAGCAGTTTCGCGCTCATGGATACGCAGTATTTT
TRBV2	.	TRBD1	TRBJ1-2	CASSEDRGFGYTF	TGTGCCAGCAGTGAAGACAGGGGCTTTGGCTACACCTTC
TRBV7-9	.	.	TRBJ1-4	CASSQRNEKLFF	TGTGCCAGCAGCCAGAGGAATGAAAAACTGTTTTTT
TRBV6-1	.	.	TRBJ1-2	CASSEARVGGYTF	TGTGCCAGCAGTGAAGCGAGGGTAGGTGGCTACACCTTC
TRBV27	.	.	TRBJ1-5	CASSLFGLNNQPQHF	TGTGCCAGCAGTTTATTTGGACTGAACAATCAGCCCCAGCATTTT
TRBV23-1	.	TRBD1	TRBJ1-4	CASSQYHQSGGGQVNEKLFF	TGCGCCAGCAGTCAATACCACCAAAGCGGGGGGGGACAGGTTAATGAAAAACTGTTTTTT
TRBV15	.	.	TRBJ2-7	CATSRLPGEQYF	TGTGCCACCAGCAGGCTCCCCGGCGAGCAGTACTTC
TRBV6-1	.	TRBD1	TRBJ1-4	CASYDTGALVKLFF	TGTGCCAGCTACGACACAGGGGCCCTCGTAAAACTGTTTTTT
TRBV7-9	.	.	TRBJ1-4	CASSLDLDIGYNEKLFF	TGTGCCAGCAGCCTTGATTTGGACATCGGTTATAATGAAAAACTGTTTTTT
TRBV7-2	few	.	TRBJ2-3	CASSPSLATSTDTQYF	TGTGCCAGCAGCCCCTCCCTCGCGACTAGCACAGATACGCAGTATTTT
TRBV11-3	.	TRBD1	TRBJ2-7	CASLDRDRPYEQYF	TGTGCCAGCCTCGACCGGGACAGGCCCTACGAGCAGTACTTC
TRBV5-6	.	TRBD1	TRBJ1-2	CASSRDRATYGYTF	TGTGCCAGCAGCAGGGACAGGGCGACCTATGGCTACACCTTC
TRBV30	.	TRBD1	TRBJ1-4	CAWSGGNGNEKLFF	TGTGCCTGGTCAGGGGGCAACGGGAATGAAAAACTGTTTTTT
TRBV30	.	TRBD1	TRBJ2-7	CAWSVPQGPGEQYF	TGTGCCTGGAGTGTACCACAGGGGCCAGGTGAGCAGTACTTC
TRBV6-1	.	.	TRBJ2-6	CASSELQSGANVLTF	TGTGCCAGCAGTGAATTACAGTCTGGGGCCAACGTCCTGACTTTC
TRBV4-1	.	.	TRBJ1-1	CASSQTRAVRTEAFF	TGCGCCAGCAGCCAAACACGCGCGGTGAGGACTGAAGCTTTCTTT
TRBV27	.	TRBD1	TRBJ1-5	CASSRGTGSRQPQHF	TGTGCCAGCAGCCGCGGGACAGGGTCACGGCAGCCCCAGCATTTT
TRBV27	.	.	TRBJ2-2	CASSFGRLTGELFF	TGTGCCAGCAGTTTTGGGAGGTTAACCGGGGAGCTGTTTTTT